This TCR beta chain was identified in a study of T-cell reconstitution after alpha-beta-depleted transplantation in children. This clonotype has ten or more counts. What it binds is unknown. Germline is not matched at one junction end, which may reflect a read error. Preparation of the TCRbeta library involved a method that used unique molecular identifiers. MiXCR was run by TCRdb on the PCR reads, yielding one entry per CDR3 protein. Here the sample spans 500,000 to 750,000 distinct CDR3 sequences, roughly 27% being singletons. Study findings and constraints: It was reported that alpha-beta T cells came from several hundred expanded graft clones (about two months after transplant). There were some patients whose high TCRbeta diversity at day 60 came from surviving recipient T cells and thymic progenitors. Newly made T cells mostly supplied T-cell counts and diversity one year after transplant.

The CDR3 consists of 13 residues. CDR1 and CDR2 (germline): SGHRS, YFSETQ. Sequenced material: PBMCs, taken before TCRalphabeta/CD19-depleted stem cell transplant. This TCR derives from a boy younger than two with Wiskott-Aldrich syndrome, due to receive a stem cell transplant. The chain is built from TRBV5-1 and TRBJ2-7, with D possibly TRBD1 on 6 matching bases. CDR3: CASSLDRSYEQYF. The CDR3 DNA reads TGTGCCAGCAGCTTAGACAGGTCCTACGAGCAGTACTTC.